Shown below are 17 T cell receptor beta chains from a single sample sequenced in a study of shared clonotypes between healthy human individuals. Here immunoSEQ multiplex PCR was the method, and the copy in TCRdb shows in-frame clones only, minus some. Of 2 million to 2.5 million clones listed, around 92% are singletons. Sequenced sample: naive CD4+ T cells from PBMCs. The subset: CD45RA+ positively selected. The receptors stem from a man aged 18 to 30 in good health. Some clones in this sample may be carry-over from other donors' samples.

The V and J genes are TRBV29-1 and TRBJ2-3, with TRBD2 matching 10 bases. The CDR3 contains 14 residues. The germline gives CDR1 SQVTM, CDR2 ANQGSEA. Unmatched junction bases numbered 7, after V lost 6 bases and J lost 4 bases. The CDR3 protein is CSVGAGGAADTQYF. CDR3 DNA sequence: TGCAGCGTGGGAGCGGGAGGGGCTGCAGATACGCAGTATTTT.

Only one count was recorded for this clone. The chain uses TRBV2 and TRBJ1-1; D not certain. Germline lookup yields CDR1 SNHLY and CDR2 FYNNEI. Deletions cut 7 bases from V and 6 bases from J, with 15 bases between. This CDR3 region has 13 residues. The chain's CDR3 is CASNGRVLAEAFF. In DNA form, the CDR3 reads TGTGCCAGCAACGGGAGGGTTTTGGCTGAAGCTTTCTTT.

CDR3 in amino acids: CASSVREGTDTQYF. The CDR3 region has the DNA TGTGCCAGCAGCGTAAGGGAGGGAACAGATACGCAGTATTTT. V usage is TRBV9 and J usage is TRBJ2-3; 7 bases are a match to TRBD2. The ends lost 1 base at V and 3 bases at J; junction bases unmatched: 2. The length of the CDR3 is 14 residues. Germline loops: CDR1 SGDLS, CDR2 YYNGEE.

The chain uses TRBV5-1 and TRBJ2-7; possibly TRBD1 or TRBD2 for D (5 bases each). CDR3 length: 12 amino acids. The germline V gene encodes CDR1 SGHRS and CDR2 YFSETQ. The germline V and J ends were trimmed by 1 base and 6 bases, with 8 bases remaining between them. The CDR3 here is CASSLLGTEQYF. In DNA form, the CDR3 reads TGCGCCAGCAGCTTGCTCGGGACCGAGCAGTACTTC.

The CDR3 sequence is CASSISGHRVGEQYF. DNA of the CDR3: TGTGCCAGCAGTATCTCGGGACACCGCGTCGGGGAGCAGTACTTC. The rearrangement links TRBV28 to TRBJ2-7; possible D gene TRBD1, 6 bases. The CDR3 length is 15 residues. Germline V gene data show CDR1 as MDHEN and CDR2 as SYDVKM. V was pared by 5 bases and J by 7 bases, with 21 bases between.

V usage is TRBV28 and J usage is TRBJ2-7; perhaps TRBD2 as D (6 bases). Trimming cost V 2 bases and J 0 bases, with 14 bases left between them. The CDR3 covers 16 residues. Germline V CDR1 and CDR2: MDHEN, SYDVKM. This chain's CDR3 is CASSLPGGESSYEQYF. In DNA, the CDR3 is TGTGCCAGCAGTTTACCCGGCGGGGAGAGCTCCTACGAGCAGTACTTC.

This clone turned up a few times. V usage is TRBV20-1 and J usage is TRBJ1-1; D not certain. Per the germline V gene, CDR1 is DFQATT and CDR2 is SNEGSKA (reference sequence). The CDR3 has 8 residues. Trimming left V 8 bases short and J 9 bases short, with 7 bases between. CDR3 in DNA: TGCAGTCCGGGAAAAGCTTTCTTT. Protein: CSPGKAFF.

The chain uses TRBV9 and TRBJ2-7, with D possibly matching TRBD2 (6 bases). Germline loops: CDR1 SGDLS, CDR2 YYNGEE. V gave up 4 bases and J gave up 3 bases, with 11 bases separating them. CDR3 size: 13 residues. The CDR3 region is CASSFTGGYEQYF. CDR3 sequence (DNA): TGTGCCAGCAGCTTCACCGGGGGCTACGAGCAGTACTTC.

The chain joins TRBV4-2 to TRBJ2-2, with D perhaps TRBD2 (5 bases). This CDR3 is 14 amino acids long. CDR1 LGHNA and CDR2 YNFKEQ come from the germline V gene. V was clipped by 3 bases and J by 1 base, with 6 bases between them. The CDR3 nucleotides are TGTGCCAGCAGCCATGGACTGAACACCGGGGAGCTGTTTTTT. The encoded protein is CASSHGLNTGELFF.

This CDR3 is CASSDGLAERTQYF. DNA for the CDR3: TGTGCCAGCAGCGATGGACTAGCGGAAAGGACCCAGTACTTC. The chain joins TRBV9 to TRBJ2-5, with TRBD2 matching 10 bases. Trimming removed 3 bases from V and 7 bases from J; junction bases left unmatched: 6. This CDR3 has 14 residues. Germline V CDR1 and CDR2: SGDLS, YYNGEE.

The V gene is TRBV19, the J gene TRBJ2-7; D remains unclear. CDR3 length: 14 residues. Germline lookup yields CDR1 LNHDA and CDR2 SQIVND (reference sequence). V lost 3 bases and J lost 0, with 9 bases in between. The CDR3 DNA follows: TGTGCCAGTAGTATGAGCCAGAACTCCTACGAGCAGTACTTC. This translates into CASSMSQNSYEQYF.

The rearrangement joins TRBV4-1 to TRBJ2-2; 7 nucleotides line up with TRBD1. V shed 1 base, J shed 1 base, and the junction held 3 bases outside the gene matches. Germline assignment: CDR1 MGHRA and CDR2 YSYEKL. CDR3 length: 16 amino acids. CDR3 bases: TGCGCCAGCAGCCAAGCAGGGGGATGGAACACCGGGGAGCTGTTTTTT. It codes for CASSQAGGWNTGELFF.

This clone was seen once. CDR3 DNA: TGCGCCAGCAGCCGGGGGGTAGCGGGAGGCCAAGAGACCCAGTACTTC. Translating gives CASSRGVAGGQETQYF. V is TRBV5-1 and J is TRBJ2-5; 10 nucleotides match TRBD2. The CDR3 extends over 16 amino acids. The V gene end was trimmed by 4 bases and the J gene end by 1 base; junction bases not matched to a gene: 7. CDR1 is SGHRS and CDR2 is YFSETQ in the germline V gene.

J is TRBJ2-7 and V is TRBV5-1; unclear D gene. Per the germline V gene, CDR1 is SGHRS and CDR2 is YFSETQ. The CDR3 covers 15 residues. Trimming left V 0 bases short and J 6 bases short, with 16 bases between. The CDR3 DNA is TGCGCCAGCAGCTTGGCCCTGCAGACGGGTGCCGAGCAGTACTTC. It encodes CASSLALQTGAEQYF. Complete variable domain (other parts from reference TRBV5-1 and TRBJ2-7): KAGVTQTPRYLIKTRGQQVTLSCSPISGHRSVSWYQQTPGQGLQFLFEYFSETQRNKGNFPGRFSGRQFSNSRSEMNVSTLELGDSALYLCASSLALQTGAEQYFGPGTRLTVT.

A few counts support this clone. CDR3 in amino acids: CASSSGLAGNEQFF. The CDR3 DNA reads as TGCGCCAGCAGCTCGGGACTAGCGGGAAATGAGCAGTTCTTC. V gene TRBV5-1 combines with J gene TRBJ2-1, with 13 bases aligning to TRBD2. V gave up 3 bases and J gave up 7 bases; unmatched junction bases: 1. CDR3 length: 14 amino acids. The germline gives CDR1 SGHRS, CDR2 YFSETQ.

This clone has just one count. This sequence joins TRBV4-3 and TRBJ2-1; D tentatively fits TRBD1 or TRBD2 (6 bases each). Germline loops: CDR1 LGHNA, CDR2 YSLEER. This CDR3 has 15 amino acids. The V and J ends lost 0 bases and 9 bases respectively, with 15 bases between them. The CDR3 is CASSQEGFGGAEQFF. CDR3 bases: TGCGCCAGCAGCCAAGAGGGGTTCGGGGGCGCTGAGCAGTTCTTC.

The chain employs TRBV5-1 and TRBJ2-7; perhaps TRBD2 as D (5 bases). Trimming shortened V by 0 bases and J by 4 bases, and 14 bases separated the two germline ends. The CDR3 length is 15 residues. Per the germline V gene, CDR1 is SGHRS and CDR2 is YFSETQ. The CDR3 DNA sequence: TGCGCCAGCAGCTTGGAGTCTGGGAGAAATTACGAGCAGTACTTC. This codes for CASSLESGRNYEQYF.